This T cell receptor beta chain was recorded in a study of blood T cell repertoires in COVID-19. Germline V gene data show CDR1 as MDHEN and CDR2 as SYDVKM. CDR3 length equals 12 residues. Trimming removed 6 bases at V and 10 bases at J, with 15 bases between. Original analysis: Amplification with reference gene primers provided the estimates of nucleated cell counts. TCRdb's table, derived via immunoSEQ multiplex PCR, lists solely in-frame clones and lacks some. For V, J and clone size, that table is used; D and trimming come from the DNA. Of about 320,000 clones in the sample, under 90% were seen once.

Source material: PBMCs or T cells enriched from blood (not recorded which). This sequence was found in a man aged 60 to 75 who had recovered from COVID-19. The rearrangement uses TRBV28 and TRBJ2-5, with unresolved D. CDR3: CASRAEVEDQYF. For the CDR3, the DNA is TGTGCCAGCAGGGCTGAGGTTGAGGACCAGTACTTC.